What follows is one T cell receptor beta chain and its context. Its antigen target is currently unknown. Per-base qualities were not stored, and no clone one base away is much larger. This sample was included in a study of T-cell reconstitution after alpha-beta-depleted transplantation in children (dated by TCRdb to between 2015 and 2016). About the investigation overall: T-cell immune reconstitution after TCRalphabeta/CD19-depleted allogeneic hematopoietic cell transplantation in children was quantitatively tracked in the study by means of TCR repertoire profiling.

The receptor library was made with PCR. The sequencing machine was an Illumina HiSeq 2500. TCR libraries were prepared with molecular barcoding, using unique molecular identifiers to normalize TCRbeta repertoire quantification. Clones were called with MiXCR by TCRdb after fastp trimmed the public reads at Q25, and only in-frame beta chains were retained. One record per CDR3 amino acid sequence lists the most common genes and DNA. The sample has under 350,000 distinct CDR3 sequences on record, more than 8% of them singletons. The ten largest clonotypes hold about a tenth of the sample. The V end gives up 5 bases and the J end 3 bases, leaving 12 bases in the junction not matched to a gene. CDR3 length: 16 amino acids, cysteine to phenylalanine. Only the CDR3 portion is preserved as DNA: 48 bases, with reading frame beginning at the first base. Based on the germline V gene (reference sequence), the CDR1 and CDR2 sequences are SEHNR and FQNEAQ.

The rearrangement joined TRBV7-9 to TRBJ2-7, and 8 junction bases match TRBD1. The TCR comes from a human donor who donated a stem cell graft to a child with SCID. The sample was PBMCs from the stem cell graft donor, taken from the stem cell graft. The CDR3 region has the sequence CASSLLSWTGFYEQYF. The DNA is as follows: TGTGCCAGCAGCCTCCTTTCTTGGACAGGGTTCTACGAGCAGTACTTC.